The present T cell receptor (beta chain) was sequenced within a study of response to subunit inactivated influenza vaccine. MiXCR was run by TCRdb on the RT-PCR reads, yielding one entry per CDR3 protein. This sample yields roughly 670,000 distinct CDR3 sequences, of which 14% are seen a single time; 7.6% belongs to the top ten. The trim removed 1 base at V and 7 bases at J, leaving 9 bases unmatched. Germline CDR1 is LGHDT and CDR2 is YNNKEL (reference sequence). This CDR3 comprises 18 residues. Study outcomes and limitations: After each seasonal influenza vaccination, few new T cells are recruited, the authors suggested.

This clonotype was observed a handful of times. The antigen remains undetermined. The clonotype comes from a man between 45 and 60 years old who received an inactivated influenza vaccine. V gene TRBV3-1 combines with J gene TRBJ2-2; the match to TRBD2 covers 13 bases. The sample in question was PBMCs from blood, obtained 14 to 15 days before vaccination. This CDR3 is CASSQGELAGGRGGELFF. CDR3 bases: TGTGCCAGCAGCCAAGGTGAACTAGCGGGAGGGCGCGGCGGGGAGCTGTTTTTT. Full variable domain (outside the CDR3, taken from reference TRBV3-1 and TRBJ2-2): DTAVSQTPKYLVTQMGNDKSIKCEQNLGHDTMYWYKQDSKKFLKIMFSYNNKELIINETVPNRFSPKSPDKAHLNLHINSLELGDSAVYFCASSQGELAGGRGGELFFGEGSRLTVL.